Detailed here is one TCR beta chain. Its antigen remains unidentified. This sample is drawn from a study of cytomegalovirus exposure and HLA in healthy donors. Study conclusions and caveats: Accurate HLA-A and HLA-B prediction from TCR beta sequences was reported for most subjects. Among TCR beta chains of equal frequency, HLA-associated ones were more clonally expanded in a later analysis. According to the study, about 180 TCR beta chains were cytomegalovirus-associated.

The primer mix had 60 Vbeta and 13 Jbeta primers. The assay was immunoSEQ multiplex PCR, and TCRdb's table has in-frame clones only and misses some. The sample totals around 110,000 clones. The V end lost 3 bases, the J end lost 0 bases, and 5 bases lay between the germline ends. The length of the CDR3 is 14 residues. Germline V gives CDR1 KGHSH, CDR2 LQKENI. This TCR derives from a man between 40 and 49 years old in good health and CMV-seropositive. The specimen was PBMCs. The chain recombines TRBV18 with TRBJ2-2; D call uncertain. CDR3: CASSPVANTGELFF. CDR3 nucleotide sequence: TGTGCCAGCTCACCGGTAGCGAACACCGGGGAGCTGTTTTTT.